Included here is one T cell receptor beta chain sequence, with context. The target antigen is unknown. V lost 3 bases and J 4 bases, leaving 13 bases between the germline ends. Germline loops: CDR1 SGHTA, CDR2 FQGNSA. The CDR3 is 14 amino acids. Hyperthyroidism of Graves' type that showed no ophthalmopathy progression within 18 months was stable. Researchers took RNA transcripts and amplified the TCR beta CDR3 regions from them. The HTBI primer set drove a first-round RT-PCR of the TCR CDR3. TCRdb called the multiplex PCR reads again in MiXCR, with one record for every CDR3 protein. This sample has about 92,000 distinct CDR3 sequences, with under 65% found just once. The sample is drawn from a study of T cells in Graves' hyperthyroidism and ophthalmopathy. The study, taken as a whole, reports: Most thyroid clonotypes with frequency above 0.001 were detected in blood. Ophthalmopathy, which appeared later, was predicted by the model a median about 6 months before onset. Researchers report that a 13 V-J model separated ophthalmopathy from stable hyperthyroidism.

The rearrangement uses TRBV7-2 and TRBJ2-7; D could derive from TRBD1 or TRBD2 (6 bases each). Sequencing was performed on blood. This receptor was obtained from a woman in her thirties or forties with Graves' hyperthyroidism. CDR3 protein: CASSLVWGAYEQYF. CDR3 in DNA: TGTGCCAGCAGCTTGGTGTGGGGGGCTTACGAGCAGTACTTC.